These 3 T cell receptor beta chains were sequenced from one sample in a study of early T cells in non-severe SARS-CoV-2 infection. TCRdb re-called the 5' RACE reads through MiXCR, storing one row per CDR3 protein. The data show 50,000 to 60,000 distinct CDR3 sequences, roughly an eighth seen once. Sequencing was done on a sample of whole blood. The receptors originated from an adult who was a healthcare worker with PCR-confirmed SARS-CoV-2 infection or an uninfected control (not recorded which).

The rearrangement links TRBV11-2 to TRBJ1-2, with D uncertain. The CDR3 totals 13 residues. CDR1 is SGHAT and CDR2 is FQNNGV in the germline V gene. V lost 1 base, J lost 2 bases, and 5 bases lay in between. CDR3 sequence: CASSLGQNYGYTF. CDR3 nucleotides: TGTGCCAGCAGCTTAGGGCAGAACTATGGCTACACCTTC.

This clonotype was seen repeatedly, ten times or more. The rearrangement uses TRBV7-3 and TRBJ1-6, with D possibly TRBD1 on 5 matching bases. CDR3 length equals 16 residues. V dropped 5 bases and J dropped 6 bases, with 17 bases sitting between them. Germline V gives CDR1 SGHTA, CDR2 FQGTGA. The DNA of the CDR3 is TGTGCCAGCAGCGTTGGGACGGCTGATTCTAATTCACCCCTCCACTTT. Translating gives CASSVGTADSNSPLHF.

Notes on this clonotype: A much larger clone differs from this one at a single base, so this may be a read error. The chain recombines TRBV24-1 with TRBJ2-3, with D tentatively TRBD1 (5 bases). Per the germline V gene, CDR1 is KGHDR and CDR2 is SFDVKD. Trimming took off 2 bases at V and 5 bases at J, with 13 bases between the two ends. The CDR3 covers 15 residues. CDR3 in amino acids: CATSDSTNRLDTQYF. The CDR3 region has the DNA TGTGCCACCAGTGATTCCACCAACAGGTTAGATACGCAGTATTTT.